This T cell receptor beta chain was identified during a study of metastatic and nonmetastatic thyroid tumors. This clone was seen at least ten times. Its specificity is unknown. With MiXCR, TCRdb called clones anew from the PCR reads. The sample includes some 55,000 clones, 20% of them seen just once. Study-wide results and caveats: Within blood and tumor, benign nodules reportedly had significantly lower TCR beta diversity than malignant thyroid tumors did.

The CDR3 runs to 14 residues. Trimming pared 0 bases from V and 4 bases from J, leaving 12 bases between. CDR1 GTSNPN and CDR2 SVGIG come from the germline V gene (reference sequence). Thyroid surgery was preceded by no treatment in any patient. The J gene is TRBJ1-1, the V gene TRBV30; no definite D call. The sequencing input was blood. This receptor was obtained from a female donor with papillary thyroid cancer or a benign thyroid nodule (not recorded which). Some clones in this sample may be carry-over from other donors' samples. CDR3 sequence (DNA): TGTGCCTGGAGTGTCGATGGGGTGGGCACTGAAGCTTTCTTT. Protein product: CAWSVDGVGTEAFF.